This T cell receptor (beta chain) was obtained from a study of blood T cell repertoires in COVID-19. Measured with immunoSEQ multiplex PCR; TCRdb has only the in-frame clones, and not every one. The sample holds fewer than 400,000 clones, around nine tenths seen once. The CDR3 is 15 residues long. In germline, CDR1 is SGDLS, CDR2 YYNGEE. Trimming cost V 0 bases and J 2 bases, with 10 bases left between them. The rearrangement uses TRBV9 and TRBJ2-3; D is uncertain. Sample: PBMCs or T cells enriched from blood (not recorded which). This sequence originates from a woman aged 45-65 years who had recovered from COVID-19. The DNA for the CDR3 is TGTGCCAGCAGCGTAGTCCCCCAACACACAGATACGCAGTATTTT. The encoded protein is CASSVVPQHTDTQYF.